This T cell receptor beta chain is drawn from a study of blood T cells in healthy people across ages. Study-wide results and limits: Higher diversity and more naive CD4+ cells were features of long-lived donors, compared to aged donors.

A J-beta primer mix and a sample-barcoded 5' primer were used in a second PCR of about 6 to 12 cycles. Each cDNA molecule carried a tag from a template-switch adaptor that contained 12 random nucleotides. TCRdb re-called the 5' RACE reads through MiXCR, storing one row per CDR3 protein. The sample consists of some 710,000 distinct CDR3 sequences, about half of them appearing once. Notes on this clonotype: Its antigen is currently unknown.

Trimming removed 3 bases from V and 2 bases from J; junction bases left unmatched: 6. The CDR3 is 15 residues long. The chain recombines TRBV12-3 or TRBV12-4 with TRBJ2-7; 8 nucleotides agree with TRBD2. This TCR came from a man older than 75 in good health. Input material: blood. The DNA of the CDR3 is TGTGCCAGCAGTTTGAGCGGGAGATACCCCTACGAGCAGTACTTC. Amino acid sequence: CASSLSGRYPYEQYF.